The source of this TCR beta chain is a study of T cells in localized non-small cell lung cancer. Notes on the study in general: Adjacent uninvolved lung had the highest clonality, suggesting focused antigen responses. It remains possible that heterogeneity exists, since only one tumor region was sequenced. Among blood samples, higher T cell density accompanied longer overall survival. Adjacent lung had a median roughly 50 of the 100 largest tumor clones.

A remark on this clone: What it recognizes is unknown.

TCRdb keeps only in-frame clones here, not all; method: immunoSEQ multiplex PCR. The table includes approximately 70,000 clones, 75% to 85% detected once. The CDR3 is made up of 15 amino acids. In germline, CDR1 is SGHTA, CDR2 FQGNSA. V lost 5 bases and J lost 2; bases outside the gene matches: 4. The source is a man aged 40 to 70 with stage II lung adenocarcinoma. The chain recombines TRBV7-2 with TRBJ2-5, with 11 bases matching TRBD2. The material sequenced was PBMCs, taken before any cancer treatment. DNA for the CDR3: TGTGCCAGCAGCCGACTAGCGGGGCCACAAGAGACCCAGTACTTC. This codes for CASSRLAGPQETQYF.